This T cell receptor beta chain was identified in a study of T cell repertoires in cytomegalovirus infection. Turning to the study itself: Public TCR beta signature analysis indicated the presence of both CMV infection and matching HLA type.

In this sample, this clonotype turned up a few times. What it recognizes is unknown. TCRdb reprocessed the reads via MiXCR and lists one record per CDR3 protein. The table has roughly 150,000 distinct CDR3 sequences, around 20% seen once. Points from the study as a whole: Based on cumulative public TCR beta family frequency, carriers of CMV plus the relevant HLA were identified. CMV-specific TCR beta clonotypes restricted by HLA-C were the ones dominating the ex vivo response.

CDR1 is MGHDK, CDR2 SYGVNS, per germline. The CDR3 length is 17 residues. Trimming at V came to 3 bases and at J to 7 bases, leaving 13 bases not matched to a gene. The receptor's source is a human donor in good health (CMV status not recorded). Some clones in this sample may be carry-over from other donors' samples. The sample comprised PBMCs. This chain connects TRBV25-1 to TRBJ2-3; 10 bases fit TRBD2. Here the CDR3 reads CASSEKFSGGLPHTQYF. The CDR3 DNA reads TGTGCCAGCAGTGAGAAATTTAGCGGGGGGCTGCCGCATACGCAGTATTTT.